Described below is a single TCR beta chain sequence and its context. The CDR3 spans 13 residues. V was pared by 6 bases and J by 4 bases, with 12 bases between. Germline values: CDR1 SNHLY, CDR2 FYNNEI. The method was immunoSEQ multiplex PCR; TCRdb's version includes in-frame clones alone and lacks a portion of them. This sample has tens of thousands of clones; about 91% occur once, and the top ten carry around 30%. These data are taken from a study of T cell responses to AZD1222 COVID-19 vaccine. The material sequenced was peripheral blood, taken 28 days after the second AZD1222 dose. This receptor was obtained from an adult who received the AZD1222 COVID-19 vaccine. The chain is built from TRBV2 and TRBJ1-1; tentatively, D is TRBD1 (6 bases). The CDR3, as DNA: TGTGCCAGCAGGATAACAGGGTCCACTGAAGCTTTCTTT. Its protein is CASRITGSTEAFF.